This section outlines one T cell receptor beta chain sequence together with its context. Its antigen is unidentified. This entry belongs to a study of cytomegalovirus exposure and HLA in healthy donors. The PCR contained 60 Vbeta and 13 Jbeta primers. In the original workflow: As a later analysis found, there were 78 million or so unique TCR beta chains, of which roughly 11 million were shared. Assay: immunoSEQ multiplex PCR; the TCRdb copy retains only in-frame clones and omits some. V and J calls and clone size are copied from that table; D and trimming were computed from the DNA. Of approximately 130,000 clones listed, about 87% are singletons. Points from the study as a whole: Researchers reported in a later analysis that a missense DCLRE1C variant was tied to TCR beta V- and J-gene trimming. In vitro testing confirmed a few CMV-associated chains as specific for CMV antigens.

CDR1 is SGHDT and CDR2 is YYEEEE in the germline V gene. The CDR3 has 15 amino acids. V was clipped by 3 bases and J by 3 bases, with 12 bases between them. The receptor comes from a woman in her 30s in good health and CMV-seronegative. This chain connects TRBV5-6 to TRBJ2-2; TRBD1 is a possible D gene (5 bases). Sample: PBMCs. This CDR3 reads CASSSRQTYTGELFF. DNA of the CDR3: TGTGCCAGCAGCTCGAGACAGACCTACACCGGGGAGCTGTTTTTT.